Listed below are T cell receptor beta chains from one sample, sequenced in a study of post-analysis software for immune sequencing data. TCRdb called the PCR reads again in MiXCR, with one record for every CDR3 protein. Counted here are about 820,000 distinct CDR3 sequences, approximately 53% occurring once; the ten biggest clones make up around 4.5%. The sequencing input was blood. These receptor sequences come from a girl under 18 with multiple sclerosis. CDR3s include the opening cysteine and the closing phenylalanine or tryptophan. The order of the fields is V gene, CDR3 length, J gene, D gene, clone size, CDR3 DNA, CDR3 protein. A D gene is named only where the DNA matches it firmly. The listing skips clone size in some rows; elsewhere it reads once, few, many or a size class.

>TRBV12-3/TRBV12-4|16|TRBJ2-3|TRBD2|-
TGTGCCAGCAGTTCCCAGCTAGCGGGGATGGGAGATACGCAGTATTTT
CASSSQLAGMGDTQYF
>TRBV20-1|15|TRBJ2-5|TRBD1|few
TGCAGTGCTCCTTCCTCGGACAGGGGCCAAGAGACCCAGTACTTC
CSAPSSDRGQETQYF
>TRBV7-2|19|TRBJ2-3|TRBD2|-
TGTGCCAGCAGCTCGCGACACGTAACTAGCGGGGGGAGCACAGATACGCAGTATTTT
CASSSRHVTSGGSTDTQYF
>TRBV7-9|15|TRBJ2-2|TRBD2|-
TGTGCCAGCAGCTCTAGCGGAGAGAACACCGGGGAGCTGTTTTTT
CASSSSGENTGELFF
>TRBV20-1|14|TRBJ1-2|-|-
TGCAGTGCTCCCAGGGGTGGTGTGGTCAGTGGCTACACCTTC
CSAPRGGVVSGYTF
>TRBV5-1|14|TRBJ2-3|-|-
TGCGCCAGCAGCTTGGTGGCTAGCACAGATACGCAGTATTTT
CASSLVASTDTQYF
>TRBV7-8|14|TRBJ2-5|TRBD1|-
TGTGCAAGCAGCTTAATGACAGGGGGGGAGACCCAGTACTTC
CASSLMTGGETQYF
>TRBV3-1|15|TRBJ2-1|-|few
TGTGCCAGCAGCCCCGGGGTGAGGTCCTACAATGAGCAGTTCTTC
CASSPGVRSYNEQFF
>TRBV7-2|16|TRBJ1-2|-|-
TGTGCCAGCAGCTTCGACGGCAGGGTGTATAACTATGGCTACACCTTC
CASSFDGRVYNYGYTF
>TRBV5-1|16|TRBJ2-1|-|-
TGCGCCAGCAGCTTGCGGGCAGCGGGTGCGTACAATGAGCAGTTCTTC
CASSLRAAGAYNEQFF
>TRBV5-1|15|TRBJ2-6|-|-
TGCGCCAGCAGCTTGGCCGGCGGTGGGACCAACGTCCTGACTTTC
CASSLAGGGTNVLTF
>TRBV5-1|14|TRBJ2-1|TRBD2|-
TGCGCCAGCAGCTTGGTAATAGCGGGAGATGAACAGTTCTTC
CASSLVIAGDEQFF
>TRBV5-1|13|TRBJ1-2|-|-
TGCGCCAGCAGCTTGCCCGGGACGGAAAGCTACACCTTC
CASSLPGTESYTF
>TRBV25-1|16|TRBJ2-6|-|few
TGTGCCAGCAGTGAATCGATCCCCTCCGGGGCCAACGTCCTGACTTTC
CASSESIPSGANVLTF
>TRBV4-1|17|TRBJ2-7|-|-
TGCGCCAGCAGCCAAGTCCCTGGGAAGGGGACCTACTACGAGCAGTACTTC
CASSQVPGKGTYYEQYF
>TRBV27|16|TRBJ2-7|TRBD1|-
TGTGCCAGCAGTTTACCTCCGGGACAGGGGCACTACGAGCAGTACTTC
CASSLPPGQGHYEQYF
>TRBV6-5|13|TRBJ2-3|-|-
TGTGCCAGCAGTTACTCTACGGCGGCTACGCAGTATTTT
CASSYSTAATQYF
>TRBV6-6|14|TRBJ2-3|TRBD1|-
TGTGCCAGCATCAGACAGGGGGAGACAGATACGCAGTATTTT
CASIRQGETDTQYF
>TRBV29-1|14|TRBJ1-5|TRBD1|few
TGCAGCGTTAGGACAGGGGGCGTTAATCAGCCCCAGCATTTT
CSVRTGGVNQPQHF
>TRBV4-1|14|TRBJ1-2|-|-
TGCGCCAGCAGCCATCAACAGAGAAACTATGGCTACACCTTC
CASSHQQRNYGYTF
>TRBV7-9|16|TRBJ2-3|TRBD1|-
TGTGCCAGCATCGCGACCCCGGACAGGGGGATGGATACGCAGTATTTT
CASIATPDRGMDTQYF
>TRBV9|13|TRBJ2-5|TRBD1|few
TGTGCCAGCAGCGCGACAGGGGAGGAGACCCAGTACTTC
CASSATGEETQYF
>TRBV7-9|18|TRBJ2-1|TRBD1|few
TGTGCCAGCAGCACCTCGAAAGGGGGCAGGGGTCTCTACAATGAGCAGTTCTTC
CASSTSKGGRGLYNEQFF
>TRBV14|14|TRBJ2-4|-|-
TGTGCCAGCAGCCTCGGGACTCTTAGGGGCATTCAGTACTTC
CASSLGTLRGIQYF
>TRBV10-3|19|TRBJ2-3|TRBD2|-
TGTGCCATCAGTAGGACCGGGACTAGCGGGGGGGCCAGGGCAGATACGCAGTATTTT
CAISRTGTSGGARADTQYF
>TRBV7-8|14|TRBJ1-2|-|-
TGTGCCAGCAGCTTTTTGCCAGGGAACTATGGCTACACCTTC
CASSFLPGNYGYTF
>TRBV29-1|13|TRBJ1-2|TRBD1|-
TGCAGCGGTGGACAGGGCCTTAACTATGGCTACACCTTC
CSGGQGLNYGYTF
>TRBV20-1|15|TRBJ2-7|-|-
TGCAGTGCTAGTACAGGGTGGCGGTGGGGGAATGAGCAGTACTTC
CSASTGWRWGNEQYF
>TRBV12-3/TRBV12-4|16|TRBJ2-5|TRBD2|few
TGTGCCAGCAGTCCCCGACTAGCGGGAGGGCCTGAGACCCAGTACTTC
CASSPRLAGGPETQYF
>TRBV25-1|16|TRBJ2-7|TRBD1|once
TGTGCCAGCAGTGACGACAGGTGGCAGGGGGACGGCGAGCAGTACTTC
CASSDDRWQGDGEQYF
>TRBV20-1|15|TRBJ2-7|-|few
TGCAGTGCTAGCCCCTCCGGGACCGCCTCCTACGAGCAGTACTTC
CSASPSGTASYEQYF
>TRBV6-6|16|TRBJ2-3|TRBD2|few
TGTGCCAGCAGGCCAGAACTAGCGGGAGCTCCAGATACGCAGTATTTT
CASRPELAGAPDTQYF
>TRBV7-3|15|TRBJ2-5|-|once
TGTGCCAGCAGTTCCACGGCTGGCGGCCAAGAGACCCAGTACTTC
CASSSTAGGQETQYF
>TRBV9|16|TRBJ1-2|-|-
TGTGCCAGCAGCGTAGGCTATCGGGAATGTAACTATGGCTACACCTTC
CASSVGYRECNYGYTF
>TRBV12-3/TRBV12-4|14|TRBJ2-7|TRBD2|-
TGTGCCAGCGGACTTAGCGGGAGGGCTTACGAGCAGTACTTC
CASGLSGRAYEQYF
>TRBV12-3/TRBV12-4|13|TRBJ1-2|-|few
TGTGTCAGCAGTCTGCGGAGGATTAATGGCTACACCTTC
CVSSLRRINGYTF
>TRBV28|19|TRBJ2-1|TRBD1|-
TGTGCCAGCAGTCCACAATCGACAGGGGCTAGTCCCCCCTACAATGAGCAGTTCTTC
CASSPQSTGASPPYNEQFF
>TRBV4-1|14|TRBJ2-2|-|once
TGCGCCAGCAGCCAAGTAGGATGGACCGGGGAGCTGTTTTTT
CASSQVGWTGELFF
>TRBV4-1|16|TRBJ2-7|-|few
TGCGCCAGCAGCCAAGATACCGCTAGGAGAACCTACGAGCAGTACTTC
CASSQDTARRTYEQYF
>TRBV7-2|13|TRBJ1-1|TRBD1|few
TGTGCCAGCAACACAGGGGCCCCCACTGAAGCTTTCTTT
CASNTGAPTEAFF
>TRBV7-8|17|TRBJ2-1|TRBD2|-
TGTGCCAGCAGCTTAGAACTAGCGGGAGTTATGAGCAATGAGCAGTTCTTC
CASSLELAGVMSNEQFF
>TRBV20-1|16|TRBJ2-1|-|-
TGCAGTGCTAGAGACCACTCGGGACCGACTTACAATGAGCAGTTCTTC
CSARDHSGPTYNEQFF
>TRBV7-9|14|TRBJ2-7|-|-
TGTGCCAGCAGCTTAACCGGGACTGAGTACGAGCAGTACTTC
CASSLTGTEYEQYF
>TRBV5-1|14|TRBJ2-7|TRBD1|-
TGCGCCAGCGGCCGGACAGGGGAGGTAAATGAGCAGTACTTC
CASGRTGEVNEQYF
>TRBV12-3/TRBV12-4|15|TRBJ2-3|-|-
TGTGCCAGCAGCCCCCCGGGCCTTAGTACAGATACGCAGTATTTT
CASSPPGLSTDTQYF
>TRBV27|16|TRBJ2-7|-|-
TGTGCCAGCAGTTTATCGGGCGGTCGTCCCGGGGACGAGCAGTACTTC
CASSLSGGRPGDEQYF
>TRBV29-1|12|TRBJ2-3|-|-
TGCAGCGTTGGGCTAGAGACAGATACGCAGTATTTT
CSVGLETDTQYF